Listed below are T cell receptor beta chains from one sample, sequenced in a study of blood T cell repertoires in COVID-19. Using immunoSEQ multiplex PCR, the repertoire was profiled, and TCRdb retains in-frame clones only, with some absent. The repertoire holds approximately 73,000 clones, with 86% as singletons. The sequenced sample consisted of peripheral blood. Receptors originate from a woman aged 55-70 years with acute or convalescent COVID-19. Both conserved end residues are part of each CDR3. Fields, in order: CDR3 DNA, CDR3 protein, J gene, clone size, V gene, D gene. A D gene is named only where the DNA matches it firmly. Where a row states a size, it is once, few, many or the class of an expanded clone; other rows omit it.

DNA: TGTGCCAGCACCCTAACAGGGGTTGCTGGCTACACCTTC
CDR3: CASTLTGVAGYTF
J: TRBJ1-2
size: -
V: TRBV7-9
D: TRBD1

DNA: TGCGCCAGCAGCCAGCAGGGGAACCGGGGAGATACGCAGTATTTT
CDR3: CASSQQGNRGDTQYF
J: TRBJ2-3
size: -
V: TRBV4-3
D: -

DNA: TGTGCCAGTACGGGACAGCTTTATAATTCACCCCTCCACTTT
CDR3: CASTGQLYNSPLHF
J: TRBJ1-6
size: -
V: TRBV19
D: TRBD1

DNA: TGTGCCAGCAGTACCAGGGGGCCAGACTACGAGCAGTACTTC
CDR3: CASSTRGPDYEQYF
J: TRBJ2-7
size: few
V: TRBV27
D: TRBD1

DNA: TGTGCCAGCAGCTTAGCCCAGGGGTTAGGGTATGGCTACACCTTC
CDR3: CASSLAQGLGYGYTF
J: TRBJ1-2
size: -
V: TRBV7-2
D: -

DNA: TGTGCCAGCAGTAGGGCGGGGCTCCGAGGTGGCTACACCTTC
CDR3: CASSRAGLRGGYTF
J: TRBJ1-2
size: -
V: TRBV11-2
D: -

DNA: TGCGCCAGCAGTTATACCGGGGAGCTGTTTTTT
CDR3: CASSYTGELFF
J: TRBJ2-2
size: -
V: TRBV5-1
D: -

DNA: TGTGCCAGCAGTCCCGAGGGTCCGATGGTGAACATTCAGTACTTC
CDR3: CASSPEGPMVNIQYF
J: TRBJ2-4
size: -
V: TRBV6-5
D: -

DNA: TGTGCCATCAATGACAGGGGGAGCTCCTACGAGCAGTACTTC
CDR3: CAINDRGSSYEQYF
J: TRBJ2-7
size: -
V: TRBV10-3
D: TRBD1

DNA: TGTGCCAGCAGCGTAGACTCCGCAGGGGGCTTAGGAAACACCATATATTTT
CDR3: CASSVDSAGGLGNTIYF
J: TRBJ1-3
size: -
V: TRBV9
D: TRBD1

DNA: TGTGCCAGCGCCGGGACAGGGGGCCTTGGCTACACCTTC
CDR3: CASAGTGGLGYTF
J: TRBJ1-2
size: -
V: TRBV6-5
D: TRBD1

DNA: TGTGCCAGCAGTTACCGGGGGGCTGAAGCTTTCTTT
CDR3: CASSYRGAEAFF
J: TRBJ1-1
size: -
V: TRBV6-5
D: -

DNA: TGTGCCAGCAGCTTAGGAGGGTATGAAAAACTGTTTTTT
CDR3: CASSLGGYEKLFF
J: TRBJ1-4
size: -
V: TRBV7-9
D: -

DNA: TGCGCCAGCAGCCAAGCTGGGACTAGCGGAAGCACAGATACGCAGTATTTT
CDR3: CASSQAGTSGSTDTQYF
J: TRBJ2-3
size: -
V: TRBV4-3
D: TRBD2

DNA: TGTGCCAGCAGTTATCGACAGGGGGCTTTCGAGCAGTACTTC
CDR3: CASSYRQGAFEQYF
J: TRBJ2-7
size: -
V: TRBV6-5
D: TRBD1

DNA: TGCGCCAGCAGACCCGTTAGCGGGAGCTCCTACAATGAGCAGTTCTTC
CDR3: CASRPVSGSSYNEQFF
J: TRBJ2-1
size: -
V: TRBV5-1
D: TRBD2

DNA: TGTGCCAGCAGCCAAGAGGGGGGGACAGGGCCATCCTACGAGCAGTACTTC
CDR3: CASSQEGGTGPSYEQYF
J: TRBJ2-7
size: -
V: TRBV14
D: TRBD1

DNA: TGTGCCAGCAGCCCAGGGGGTATTGAAACAGATACGCAGTATTTT
CDR3: CASSPGGIETDTQYF
J: TRBJ2-3
size: -
V: TRBV11-2
D: TRBD1

DNA: TGTGCCAGCAGTTCCACGGACAGGGGAGGAGGCTACACCTTC
CDR3: CASSSTDRGGGYTF
J: TRBJ1-2
size: -
V: TRBV6-5
D: TRBD1

DNA: TGTGCCAGCAGCTTGGGACTAGCCTTCGAGCAGTTCTTC
CDR3: CASSLGLAFEQFF
J: TRBJ2-1
size: -
V: TRBV5-4
D: TRBD2

DNA: TGCGCCAGCAGCTTGGCTAGCGGGGGGGCGGTTGAGCAGTTCTTC
CDR3: CASSLASGGAVEQFF
J: TRBJ2-1
size: -
V: TRBV5-1
D: TRBD2